The sequence of this TCR beta chain was determined in a study of technical replicates of blood from a few donors. CDR1 and CDR2 (germline): SGHTA, FQGTGA. This CDR3 spans 13 amino acids. Trimming removed 0 bases at V and 14 bases at J, with 11 bases between. Sequenced by immunoSEQ multiplex PCR; TCRdb stores in-frame clones only, minus some. The sample includes tens of thousands of clones, nearly 97% of them seen just once. Material: T cells isolated from PBMCs. The sequence was obtained from a human donor in good health. The chain has TRBV7-3 and TRBJ1-6; D remains unclear. The CDR3 coding sequence is TGTGCCAGCAGCTTAACGAGCGGCAGCACCCTCCACTTT. Translation gives CASSLTSGSTLHF.